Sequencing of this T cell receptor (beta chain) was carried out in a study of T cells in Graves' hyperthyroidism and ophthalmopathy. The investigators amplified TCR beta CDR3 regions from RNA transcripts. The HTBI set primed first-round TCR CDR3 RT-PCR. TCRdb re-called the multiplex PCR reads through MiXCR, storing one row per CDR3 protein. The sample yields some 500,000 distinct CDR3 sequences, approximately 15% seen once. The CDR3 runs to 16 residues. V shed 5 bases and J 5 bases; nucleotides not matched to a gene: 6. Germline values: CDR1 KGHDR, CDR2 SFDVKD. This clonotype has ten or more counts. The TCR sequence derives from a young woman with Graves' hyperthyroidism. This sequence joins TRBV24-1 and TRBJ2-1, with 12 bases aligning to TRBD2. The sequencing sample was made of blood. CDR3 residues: CATSVSSGRGHNEQFF. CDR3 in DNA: TGTGCCACCAGTGTTTCTAGCGGGAGGGGACACAATGAGCAGTTCTTC.